These 6 T cell receptor beta chains were sequenced from one sample in a study of radiation and T cells in renal cell carcinoma. The protocol was immunoSEQ multiplex PCR, while the TCRdb copy is restricted to in-frame clones and leaves out a portion. Among around 170,000 clones listed, about 88% were seen once. The time point here: blood 4 weeks post-SBRT, at nephrectomy. Treatment defined: 15 Gy SBRT to primary tumor, nephrectomy 4 weeks later. This sample comprised blood, obtained from a patient whose treatment included radiotherapy and nephrectomy. Every receptor here comes from a woman aged 45-60 years with renal cell carcinoma.

J is TRBJ2-1 and V is TRBV11-2; 7 nucleotides line up with TRBD2. The CDR3 length is 15 residues. Germline trimming cut 2 bases from V and 7 bases from J; bases unmatched to any gene: 8. The germline gives CDR1 SGHAT, CDR2 FQNNGV. The CDR3, as DNA: TGTGCCAGCAGCTTACCGGGGGGTCTTCGGAATGAGCAGTTCTTC. Translating gives CASSLPGGLRNEQFF.

The chain recombines TRBV4-3 with TRBJ2-2, with 11 bases lining up with TRBD1. The J segment lost 4 bases and the V segment lost 4 bases, leaving 2 bases of the junction unmatched. The CDR3 is 15 amino acids. Germline CDR1 is LGHNA and CDR2 is YSLEER. The chain's CDR3 is CASSPGTGGTGELFF. DNA for the CDR3: TGCGCCAGCAGCCCCGGGACAGGGGGCACCGGGGAGCTGTTTTTT.

The gene calls are TRBV30 and TRBJ1-2, with no clear D. The CDR3 runs 10 residues. The ends were cut back, 3 bases at V and 9 bases at J, with 8 bases in the middle. CDR1 GTSNPN and CDR2 SVGIG come from the germline V gene (reference sequence). The CDR3 DNA reads TGTGCCTGGAGCGGGGTGAGCTACACCTTC. Residues: CAWSGVSYTF.

This chain links TRBV2 with TRBJ2-5; D not certain. CDR3 length: 11 residues. V lost 4 bases and J 5 bases, leaving 5 bases between the germline ends. Germline V gives CDR1 SNHLY, CDR2 FYNNEI. In DNA form, the CDR3 reads TGTGCCAGCAGTGGATTGGAGACCCAGTACTTC. This encodes CASSGLETQYF.

This clone has more than one count but fewer than ten. This sequence joins TRBV6-1 and TRBJ2-3; tentatively, D is TRBD2 (5 bases). Deletions cut 7 bases from V and 5 bases from J, with 13 bases between. The CDR3 consists of 13 residues. Germline values: CDR1 MNHNS, CDR2 SASEGT. CDR3 coding DNA: TGTGCCAGCAACGAGGGAATCCGAGATACGCAGTATTTT. As protein: CASNEGIRDTQYF.

J is TRBJ1-2 and V is TRBV13, with a tentative D call TRBD1 (5 bases). V was pared by 5 bases and J by 6 bases, with 16 bases between. Germline CDR1 PRHDT, CDR2 FYEKMQ (reference sequence). This CDR3 spans 14 amino acids. This chain's CDR3 is CASSPDGGVNGYTF. The CDR3 coding sequence is TGTGCCAGCAGCCCCGATGGGGGTGTCAATGGCTACACCTTC.